This TCR beta chain was profiled in a study of T cell repertoires in ileal Crohn's disease. The overall study: At surgery, approximately 33% of patients smoked, with median disease duration 7.9 years. About half of patients got postoperative therapy: some 11 thiopurines, 18 anti-TNF.

Worth noting for this clone: Antigen unknown.

Adults with ileal or ileocolonic Crohn's disease and an indication for resection were eligible. Overall study results and limits: Compared with non-smokers, active smokers at surgery showed more clonal expansions.

Here immunoSEQ multiplex PCR was the method, and the copy in TCRdb shows in-frame clones only, minus some. The table has 5,700 or so clones, around 83% seen once. Looked up from germline, CDR1 is MNHEY and CDR2 is SMNVEV (reference sequence). Trimming removed 7 bases at V and 1 base at J, with 12 bases between. The CDR3 totals 14 residues. V is TRBV27 and J is TRBJ2-3; D is undetermined. This TCR was sampled from an adult with Crohn's disease. Sequencing was done on a sample of ileal tissue. The CDR3 bases are TGTGCCAGCATGAGAACTTCTCGCACAGATACGCAGTATTTT. Its protein is CASMRTSRTDTQYF.